This T cell receptor beta chain was recovered during a study of cytomegalovirus exposure and HLA in healthy donors. This clone is a singleton in its sample. The PCR was carried out with 60 Vbeta primers and 13 Jbeta primers. Produced via immunoSEQ multiplex PCR; TCRdb's table is partial and in-frame only. The sample carries fewer than 200,000 clones, about 82% recorded once. This receptor was identified in a female donor in good health and CMV-seronegative. Sequenced sample: PBMCs.

CDR3 DNA sequence: TGTGCCTTGACAGGGCATGAGGTGTTTGAAGCTTTCTTT. Protein: CALTGHEVFEAFF. The chain carries TRBV30 and TRBJ1-1, with 7 bases identical to TRBD1. The CDR3 spans 13 residues. CDR1 is GTSNPN and CDR2 is SVGIG in the germline V gene (reference sequence). The V and J ends lost 7 bases and 7 bases, in that order; junction bases with no gene match: 12.